A selection of T cell receptor beta chains follows, all from one sample in a study of blood T cells in healthy people across ages. TCRdb ran MiXCR on the 5' RACE reads and lists one entry per CDR3 protein. The sample contains about 400,000 distinct CDR3 sequences, about 52% of which appear only once. The material sequenced was blood. The receptor source for this set is a man aged 55 to 69 in good health. Both conserved end residues are part of each CDR3. The D gene is left open where the match is weak. Expanded clones get a size class; other rows say once, few or many, or leave the size out.

j_call	clone_size	d_call	v_call	cdr3_aa	cdr3_nt
TRBJ2-1	few	TRBD1	TRBV3-1	CASTGGGTGYNEQFF	TGTGCCAGCACGGGGGGCGGGACAGGGTACAATGAGCAGTTCTTC
TRBJ2-5	NA	NA	TRBV14	CASSLQGGTAKETQYF	TGTGCCAGCAGCCTCCAAGGGGGGACAGCCAAAGAGACCCAGTACTTC
TRBJ2-1	NA	NA	TRBV20-1	CSARTPSYNEQFF	TGCAGTGCTAGGACTCCCTCCTACAATGAGCAGTTCTTC
TRBJ2-7	NA	NA	TRBV6-1	CASSGGTGNTYEQYF	TGTGCCAGCAGTGGCGGGACGGGGAATACCTACGAGCAGTACTTC
TRBJ1-4	few	NA	TRBV10-1	CASKPSGGEKLFF	TGTGCCAGCAAACCGTCGGGGGGTGAAAAACTGTTTTTT
TRBJ1-4	once	NA	TRBV5-1	CASSAPYGQGTSEKLFF	TGCGCCAGCAGCGCCCCATATGGGCAGGGAACGAGTGAAAAACTGTTTTTT
TRBJ2-1	NA	NA	TRBV4-1	CASSPTVTYNEQFF	TGCGCCAGCAGCCCGACAGTCACCTACAATGAGCAGTTCTTC
TRBJ1-1	once	NA	TRBV25-1	CASRGEENPEAFF	TGTGCCAGCAGGGGTGAGGAGAACCCTGAAGCTTTCTTT
TRBJ1-2	few	NA	TRBV7-2	CASSLARAGGYTF	TGTGCCAGCAGCTTAGCGCGAGCGGGTGGCTACACCTTC
TRBJ2-7	NA	NA	TRBV28	CASGRREQYF	TGTGCCAGCGGACGTAGGGAGCAGTACTTC
TRBJ1-2	NA	NA	TRBV6-2/TRBV6-3	CASSYSAGTYTF	TGTGCCAGCAGTTATTCCGCCGGGACCTACACCTTC
TRBJ1-2	NA	NA	TRBV28	CASSFKGSVNGYTF	TGTGCCAGCAGTTTCAAGGGGTCGGTTAATGGCTACACCTTC
TRBJ2-3	few	TRBD2	TRBV4-2	CASSQAQVAGGASDTQYF	TGTGCCAGCAGCCAAGCCCAGGTGGCGGGGGGGGCCTCAGATACGCAGTATTTT
TRBJ2-3	NA	TRBD2	TRBV20-1	CSARELAGEADTQYF	TGCAGTGCTAGAGAGCTAGCGGGAGAGGCAGATACGCAGTATTTT
TRBJ2-4	NA	NA	TRBV11-2	CASRALAKNIQYF	TGTGCCAGCAGAGCCTTAGCCAAAAACATTCAGTACTTC
TRBJ1-2	NA	NA	TRBV12-3/TRBV12-4	CASSQQENYGYTF	TGTGCCAGCAGTCAACAGGAAAACTATGGCTACACCTTC
TRBJ2-5	few	NA	TRBV28	CASSGGGKYQETQYF	TGTGCCAGCAGTGGAGGAGGGAAGTACCAAGAGACCCAGTACTTC
TRBJ2-3	NA	NA	TRBV20-1	CSARSTGRDTQYF	TGCAGTGCTAGATCCACAGGGAGGGATACGCAGTATTTT
TRBJ2-7	NA	NA	TRBV5-6	CASSPLRADVYEQYF	TGTGCCAGCAGCCCGCTCCGGGCAGATGTCTACGAGCAGTACTTC
TRBJ2-7	many	NA	TRBV24-1	CATSDGMKGEQYF	TGTGCCACCAGTGACGGGATGAAGGGCGAGCAGTACTTC
TRBJ2-3	NA	NA	TRBV21-1	CANPTDTQYF	TGTGCCAACCCGACAGATACGCAGTATTTT
TRBJ2-7	few	TRBD1	TRBV29-1	CSGGGQGPYEQYF	TGCAGCGGAGGGGGACAGGGACCCTACGAGCAGTACTTC
TRBJ2-7	NA	NA	TRBV20-1	CSARDHTGPYEQYF	TGCAGTGCTAGAGATCATACAGGGCCCTACGAGCAGTACTTC
TRBJ2-7	once	NA	TRBV15	CATSGGLYEQYF	TGTGCCACCAGCGGGGGGTTGTACGAGCAGTACTTC
TRBJ1-6	NA	TRBD1	TRBV9	CASSVKTGNSPLHF	TGTGCCAGCAGCGTAAAGACAGGGAACTCACCCCTCCACTTT
TRBJ2-1	NA	NA	TRBV2	CASSISGNEQFF	TGTGCCAGCAGTATTAGCGGCAATGAGCAGTTCTTC
TRBJ2-3	few	NA	TRBV5-1	CASSLEGPGTDTQYF	TGCGCCAGCAGCTTGGAGGGACCCGGCACAGATACGCAGTATTTT
TRBJ2-3	NA	TRBD2	TRBV7-2	CASSSVTSGSGAQYF	TGTGCCAGCAGCTCTGTTACTAGCGGGAGTGGTGCGCAGTATTTT
TRBJ2-7	few	TRBD2	TRBV20-1	CSASGLAGCEQYF	TGCAGTGCTTCGGGACTAGCGGGATGCGAGCAGTACTTC
TRBJ1-6	few	TRBD1	TRBV27	CASSLGKMTGGRNSPLHF	TGTGCCAGCAGTTTAGGGAAGATGACAGGGGGACGCAATTCACCCCTCCACTTT
TRBJ2-5	NA	NA	TRBV7-6	CASSSAEGTRGETQYF	TGTGCCAGCAGCTCCGCGGAGGGCACCAGGGGAGAGACCCAGTACTTC
TRBJ1-5	NA	NA	TRBV20-1	CSARRPGRRANQPQHF	TGCAGTGCTAGAAGGCCGGGGCGGAGGGCAAATCAGCCCCAGCATTTT
TRBJ2-7	NA	TRBD1	TRBV29-1	CSAGGGTASYEQYF	TGCAGCGCCGGAGGTGGGACAGCCTCCTACGAGCAGTACTTC
TRBJ2-2	NA	NA	TRBV7-9	CASSLGGGTSNTGELFF	TGTGCCAGCAGCTTAGGTGGCGGGACTTCAAACACCGGGGAGCTGTTTTTT